Presented here are 9 T cell receptor beta chains from one specimen sequenced in a study of PD-1 blockade in classical Hodgkin lymphoma. Relapse was seen in all patients after autologous stem cell transplantation, and brentuximab vedotin exposure was variable. Here immunoSEQ multiplex PCR was the method, and the copy in TCRdb shows in-frame clones only, minus some. The sample carries 55,000 to 60,000 clones, about 91% recorded once. This material consisted of peripheral blood mononuclear cells (PBMCs), taken before the second cycle of nivolumab. Every receptor here comes from a human donor with classical Hodgkin lymphoma.

V and J are TRBV5-4 and TRBJ1-2; D perhaps matches TRBD1 (5 bases). CDR1 and CDR2 from the germline V gene are SGHNT and YYREEE (reference sequence). CDR3 length: 13 residues. Trimming took off 5 bases at V and 7 bases at J, with 15 bases between the two ends. Here the CDR3 reads CASRQVGDFGYTF. The CDR3 nucleotides read TGTGCCAGCAGACAGGTGGGGGACTTTGGCTACACCTTC. Based on the CDR3 plus reference TRBV5-4 and TRBJ1-2, the full variable domain is ETGVTQSPTHLIKTRGQQVTLRCSSQSGHNTVSWYQQALGQGPQFIFQYYREEENGRGNFPPRFSGLQFPNYSSELNVNALELDDSALYLCASRQVGDFGYTFGSGTRLTVV.

This clone was seen only once. The rearrangement joins TRBV7-2 to TRBJ2-1, with 11 bases lining up with TRBD2. Trimming at V came to 6 bases and at J to 10 bases, leaving 14 bases not matched to a gene. The CDR3 runs 16 residues. CDR1 is SGHTA, CDR2 FQGNSA, per germline. In nucleotides, the CDR3 is TGTGCCAGCAGACCAGTTCCTCGACTAGCGGGAAAAGAGCAGTTCTTC. Translation gives CASRPVPRLAGKEQFF.

The V and J genes are TRBV5-5 and TRBJ1-2, with D hard to call. This CDR3 is built from 15 residues. The V gene's germline CDR1 is SGHKS and CDR2 YYEKEE (reference sequence). Trimming pared 4 bases from V and 3 bases from J, leaving 16 bases between. The CDR3 DNA reads TGTGCCAGCAGCCTCAGAGAAGGCCATTACTATGGCTACACCTTC. Amino acid sequence: CASSLREGHYYGYTF. Combining the CDR3 with reference TRBV5-5 and TRBJ1-2 gives the whole variable domain DAGVTQSPTHLIKTRGQQVTLRCSPISGHKSVSWYQQVLGQGPQFIFQYYEKEERGRGNFPDRFSARQFPNYSSELNVNALLLGDSALYLCASSLREGHYYGYTFGSGTRLTVV.

This chain uses TRBV11-2 with TRBJ2-1; 9 nucleotides line up with TRBD1. Trimming cost V 3 bases and J 8 bases; bases outside gene matches: 11. Germline V gene data show CDR1 as SGHAT and CDR2 as FQNNGV. The CDR3 contains 16 residues. The CDR3 DNA is TGTGCCAGCAGCTTTTATTCCGGACAGGGGAATCATGAGCAGTTCTTC. Translation gives CASSFYSGQGNHEQFF.

In DNA form, the CDR3 reads TGTGCCTGGAGAGTTGGGACCCAGGGGGGCTACACCTTC. Protein sequence: CAWRVGTQGGYTF. V gene TRBV30 combines with J gene TRBJ1-2; D perhaps matches TRBD1 (6 bases). There are 13 residues in the CDR3. V was trimmed by 3 bases and J by 8 bases, leaving 16 bases between them. Germline assignment: CDR1 GTSNPN and CDR2 SVGIG (reference sequence).

This clone has only one observation. The chain employs TRBV4-1 and TRBJ2-3, with unresolved D. The CDR3 contains 15 residues. Trimming removed 2 bases from V and 2 bases from J, with 11 bases in between. CDR1 and CDR2 (germline): MGHRA, YSYEKL. The CDR3 spells CASSQFREHTDTQYF. CDR3 coding DNA: TGCGCCAGCAGCCAATTCCGAGAGCACACAGATACGCAGTATTTT.

CDR3: CASSEPNPPADTQYF. In DNA, the CDR3 is TGTGCCAGCAGTGAACCCAATCCACCCGCAGATACGCAGTATTTT. The chain combines TRBV2 with TRBJ2-3; D call uncertain. Looked up from germline, CDR1 is SNHLY and CDR2 is FYNNEI. This CDR3 spans 15 amino acids. Trimming left V 2 bases short and J 4 bases short, with 13 bases between.

V is TRBV5-1 and J is TRBJ2-1; 7 nucleotides align to TRBD1. The CDR3 consists of 14 residues. J was trimmed by 6 bases and V by 4 bases; bases with no gene match: 7. The germline V gene encodes CDR1 SGHRS and CDR2 YFSETQ. CDR3 DNA sequence: TGCGCCAGCAGCGAAGACAGGGTATCCAATGAGCAGTTCTTC. Translation gives CASSEDRVSNEQFF.

The chain recombines TRBV7-6 with TRBJ2-2; TRBD2 aligns across 8 bases. Germline loops: CDR1 SGHVS, CDR2 FNYEAQ. Germline trimming cut 5 bases from V and 7 bases from J; bases unmatched to any gene: 9. CDR3 length equals 15 residues. For the CDR3, the DNA is TGTGCCAGCAGCAATCTGCGGGGGGCGAACGGGGAGCTGTTTTTT. It encodes CASSNLRGANGELFF.